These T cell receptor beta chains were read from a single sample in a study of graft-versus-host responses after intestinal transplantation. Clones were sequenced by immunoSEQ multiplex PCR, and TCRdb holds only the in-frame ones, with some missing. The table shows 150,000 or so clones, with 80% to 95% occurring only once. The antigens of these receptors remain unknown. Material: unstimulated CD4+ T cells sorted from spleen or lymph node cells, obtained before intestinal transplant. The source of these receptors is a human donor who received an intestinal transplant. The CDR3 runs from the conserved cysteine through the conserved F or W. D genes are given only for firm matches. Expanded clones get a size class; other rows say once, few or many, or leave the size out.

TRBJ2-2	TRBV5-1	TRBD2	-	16	TGCGCCAGCAGCTTGACTAGCGCCGCGAACACCGGGGAGCTGTTTTTT	CASSLTSAANTGELFF
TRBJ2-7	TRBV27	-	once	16	TGTGCCAGCAGTTTGGGTGCAGGCAGGGGAGCCTACGAGCAGTACTTC	CASSLGAGRGAYEQYF
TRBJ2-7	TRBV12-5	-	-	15	TGTGCTAGTGGTTTGGTAGTGGGGGAGTCCTACGAGCAGTACTTC	CASGLVVGESYEQYF
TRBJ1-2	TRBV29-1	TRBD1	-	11	TGCAGCGCCCGGACAGGGGGTGGCTACACCTTC	CSARTGGGYTF
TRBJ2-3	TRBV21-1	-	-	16	TGTGCCAGCAGCAAAGAACGAGCGGGAGGGCCTTATACGCAGTATTTT	CASSKERAGGPYTQYF
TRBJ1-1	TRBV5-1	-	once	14	TGCGCCAGCAGCTTGGCCTCGGGGAACACTGAAGCTTTCTTT	CASSLASGNTEAFF
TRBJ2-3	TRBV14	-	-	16	TGTGCCAGCAGCCTACTTGGGGCTAAGCCTACAGATACGCAGTATTTT	CASSLLGAKPTDTQYF
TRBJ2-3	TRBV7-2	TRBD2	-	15	TGTGCCAGCAGCTTACTAGCGGGAGGCACAGATACGCAGTATTTT	CASSLLAGGTDTQYF
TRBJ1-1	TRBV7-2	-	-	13	TGTGCCAGCAGCTTCCGGGAGGTGGCTGAAGCTTTCTTT	CASSFREVAEAFF
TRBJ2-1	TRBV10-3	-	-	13	TGTGCCATCAGTGAAGGGCTAGCCAATGAGCAGTTCTTC	CAISEGLANEQFF
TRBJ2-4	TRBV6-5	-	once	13	TGTGCCAGCAGTTACTCCCAGACAGGTCAAGGGGTATTC	CASSYSQTGQGVF
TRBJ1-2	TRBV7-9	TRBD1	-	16	TGTGCCAGCAGCTTAGGGGGCCGACAGGGAACGGGTGGCTACACCTTC	CASSLGGRQGTGGYTF
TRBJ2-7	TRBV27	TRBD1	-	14	TGTGCCAGCAGTGTGACAGGGAAAACTTACGAGCAGTACTTC	CASSVTGKTYEQYF
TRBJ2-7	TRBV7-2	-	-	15	TGTGCCAGCAGCCCCGGACGGTCAAGCTCCTACGAGCAGTACTTC	CASSPGRSSSYEQYF
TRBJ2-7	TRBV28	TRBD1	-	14	TGTGCCAGCAGTTTTGGGACAGGGCCCTACGAGCAGTACTTC	CASSFGTGPYEQYF
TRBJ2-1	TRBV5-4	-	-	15	TGTGCCAGCAGCCCGGGGGGCGGGGCGAACAATGAGCAGTTCTTC	CASSPGGGANNEQFF
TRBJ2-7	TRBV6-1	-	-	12	TGTGCCAGCAGGGTCCTACTCGGGGAGCAGTACTTC	CASRVLLGEQYF
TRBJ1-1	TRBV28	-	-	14	TGTGCCAGCAGTCCTTCGAGTTCGGGCACTGAAGCTTTCTTT	CASSPSSSGTEAFF
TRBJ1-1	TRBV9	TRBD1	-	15	TGTGCCAGCAGCGTAGCAGGGGGCCCAAACACTGAAGCTTTCTTT	CASSVAGGPNTEAFF
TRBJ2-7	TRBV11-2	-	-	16	TGTGCCAGCAGCCCCCAAGGACATGCCAACCCCTCCGAGCAGTACTTC	CASSPQGHANPSEQYF
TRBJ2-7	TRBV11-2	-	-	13	TGTGCCAGCAGTCTCCCGCCACTCGACGAGCAGTACTTC	CASSLPPLDEQYF
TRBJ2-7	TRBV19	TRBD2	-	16	TGTGCCAGTAGTATGGTTGCGCTAGCGGGAAGGTACGAGCAGTACTTC	CASSMVALAGRYEQYF
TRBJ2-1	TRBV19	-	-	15	TGTGCCAGTACCTCCCTGGGACGGGTTACAGATGAGCAGTTCTTC	CASTSLGRVTDEQFF
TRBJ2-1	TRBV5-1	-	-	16	TGCGCCAGCAGCTTAGGGTCTGCGGGTCTTTACAATGAGCAGTTCTTC	CASSLGSAGLYNEQFF
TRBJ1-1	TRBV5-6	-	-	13	TGTGCCAGCAGCCGAGGACGGCCCACTGAAGCTTTCTTT	CASSRGRPTEAFF
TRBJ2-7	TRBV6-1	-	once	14	TGTGCCAGCAGTGAACTGCACAGCTCCTACGAGCAGTACTTC	CASSELHSSYEQYF
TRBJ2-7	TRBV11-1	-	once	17	TGTGCCAGCAGCGCCGCTATAATCAGAGACTCTCTCTACGAGCAGTACTTC	CASSAAIIRDSLYEQYF
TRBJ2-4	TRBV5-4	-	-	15	TGTGCCAGCAGCTCGAGGGTTGGGGGGCGAGACATTCAGTACTTC	CASSSRVGGRDIQYF
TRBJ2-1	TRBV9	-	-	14	TGTGCCAGCAGCGTAGCGAATACCTACAATGAGCAGTTCTTC	CASSVANTYNEQFF
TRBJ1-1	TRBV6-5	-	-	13	TGTGCCAGCAGTTACTTTATGAACACTGAAGCTTTCTTT	CASSYFMNTEAFF
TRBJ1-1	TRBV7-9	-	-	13	TGTGCCAGCAGCCTAGGGGGGCTCGCTGAAGCTTTCTTT	CASSLGGLAEAFF
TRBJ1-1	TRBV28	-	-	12	TGTGCCAGCAGTTTTGGCAAATCTGAAGCTTTCTTT	CASSFGKSEAFF
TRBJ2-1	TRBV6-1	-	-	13	TGTGCCAGCAGTGTCCCTTTAGCCGGTGAGCAGTTCTTC	CASSVPLAGEQFF
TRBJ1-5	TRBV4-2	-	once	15	TGTGCCAGCAGCCAGGCTCGTCTCAGCAATCAGCCCCAGCATTTT	CASSQARLSNQPQHF
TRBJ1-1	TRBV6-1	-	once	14	TGTGCCGGCAGTGATCAGCTTCAAGACACTGAAGCTTTCTTT	CAGSDQLQDTEAFF
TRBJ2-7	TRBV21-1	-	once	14	TGTGCCAGCAGCCACCGGGACAGGGCAGGGGAGCAGTACTTC	CASSHRDRAGEQYF
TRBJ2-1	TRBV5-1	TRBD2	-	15	TGCGCCAGCAGCTTGGAAAGCGGGAGCTACAATGAGCAGTTCTTC	CASSLESGSYNEQFF
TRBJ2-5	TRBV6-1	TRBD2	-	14	TGTGCCAGCGGACGACTAGCGGTCCAAGAGACCCAGTACTTC	CASGRLAVQETQYF
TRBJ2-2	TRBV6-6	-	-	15	TGTGCCAGCAGTTACATCGCCCATTTAGCCGGGGAGCTGTTTTTT	CASSYIAHLAGELFF
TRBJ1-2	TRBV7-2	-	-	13	TGTGCCAGCAGCCCGAGCGGGAGCTATGGCTACACCTTC	CASSPSGSYGYTF
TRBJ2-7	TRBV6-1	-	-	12	TGTGCCAGCAGTGCGTCGGGGACCGAGCAGTACTTC	CASSASGTEQYF
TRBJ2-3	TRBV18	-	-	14	TGTGCCAGCTCCGCGCGGCGGGGCACAGATACGCAGTATTTT	CASSARRGTDTQYF
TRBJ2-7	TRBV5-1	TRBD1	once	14	TGCGCCAGCAGCGCCGGGACAGGCAACTACGAGCAGTACTTC	CASSAGTGNYEQYF
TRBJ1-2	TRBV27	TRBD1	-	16	TGTGCCAGCAGCCCGGGACAGGGTAACGTGAACTATGGCTACACCTTC	CASSPGQGNVNYGYTF
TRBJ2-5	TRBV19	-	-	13	TGTGCCACCCGAGGGGGGTTCCAAGAGACCCAGTACTTC	CATRGGFQETQYF
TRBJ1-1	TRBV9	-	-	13	TGTGCCAGCAGCTCCCGACAGTACACTGAAGCTTTCTTT	CASSSRQYTEAFF
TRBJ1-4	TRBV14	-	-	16	TGTGCCAGCAGCCAAGCCCGCCGGGGGGTAGGTGAAAAACTGTTTTTT	CASSQARRGVGEKLFF
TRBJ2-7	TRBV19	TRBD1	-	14	TGTGCCAGTAGCGGAGGACAGGGTCCGTACGAGCAGTACTTC	CASSGGQGPYEQYF
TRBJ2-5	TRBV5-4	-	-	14	TGTGCCAGCAGCTTGGGGACAGCAGGGGAGACCCAGTACTTC	CASSLGTAGETQYF
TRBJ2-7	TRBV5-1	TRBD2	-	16	TGCGCCAGCAGCCGGGACGGGTCTAGCGGGAGTAGCGAGCAGTACTTC	CASSRDGSSGSSEQYF
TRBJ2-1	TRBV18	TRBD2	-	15	TGTGCCAGCTCACCCATAGCGGGAGTCTACAATGAGCAGTTCTTC	CASSPIAGVYNEQFF
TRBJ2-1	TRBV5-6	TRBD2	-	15	TGTGCCAGCAGCTCTAGCGGGAGGTATGGTGATGAGCAGTTCTTC	CASSSSGRYGDEQFF
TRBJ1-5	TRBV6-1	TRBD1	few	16	TGTGCCAGCAGTGGGGACAGGGTTGTTAGCAATCAGCCCCAGCATTTT	CASSGDRVVSNQPQHF
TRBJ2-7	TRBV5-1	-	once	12	TGCGCCAGCAGTGGCGGAGGCTACGAGCAGTACTTC	CASSGGGYEQYF
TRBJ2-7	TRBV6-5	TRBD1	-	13	TGTGCCAGCAGTTACAGACAGGGCTACGAGCAGTACTTC	CASSYRQGYEQYF
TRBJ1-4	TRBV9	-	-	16	TGTGCCAGCAGCGCCCGCGGCGGGGGGAGAAATGAAAAACTGTTTTTT	CASSARGGGRNEKLFF
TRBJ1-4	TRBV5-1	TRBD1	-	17	TGCGCCAGCAGCTCTGGGGACAGGGGGCGCTTTGGTGAAAAACTGTTTTTT	CASSSGDRGRFGEKLFF
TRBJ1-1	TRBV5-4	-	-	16	TGTGCCAGCAGCTTGGTAGGGCGCTGGGAGAACACTGAAGCTTTCTTT	CASSLVGRWENTEAFF
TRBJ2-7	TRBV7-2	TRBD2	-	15	TGTGCCAGCAGCTTATTTAGCGGGAGCCCTGGCGAGCAGTACTTC	CASSLFSGSPGEQYF
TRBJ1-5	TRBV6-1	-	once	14	TGTGCCGGCAGTGGCGGGGGGAGCAATCAGCCCCAGCATTTT	CAGSGGGSNQPQHF